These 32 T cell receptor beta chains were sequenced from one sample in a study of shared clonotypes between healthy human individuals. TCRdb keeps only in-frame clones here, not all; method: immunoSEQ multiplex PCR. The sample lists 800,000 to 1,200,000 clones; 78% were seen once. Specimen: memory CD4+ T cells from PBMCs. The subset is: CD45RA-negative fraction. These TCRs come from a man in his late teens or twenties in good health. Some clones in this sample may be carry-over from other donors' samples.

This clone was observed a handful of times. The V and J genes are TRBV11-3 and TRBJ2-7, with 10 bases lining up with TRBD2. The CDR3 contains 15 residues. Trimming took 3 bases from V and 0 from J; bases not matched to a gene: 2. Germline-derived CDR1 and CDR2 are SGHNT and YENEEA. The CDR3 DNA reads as TGTGCCAGCAGCTTGACTAGCGGGCCCTCCTACGAGCAGTACTTC. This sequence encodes CASSLTSGPSYEQYF.

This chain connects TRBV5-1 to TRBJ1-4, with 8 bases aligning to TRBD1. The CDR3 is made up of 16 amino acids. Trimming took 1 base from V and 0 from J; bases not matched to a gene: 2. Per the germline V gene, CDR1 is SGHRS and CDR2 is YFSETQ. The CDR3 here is CASSLSGGATNEKLFF. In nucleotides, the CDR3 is TGCGCCAGCAGCTTGTCAGGGGGCGCAACTAATGAAAAACTGTTTTTT.

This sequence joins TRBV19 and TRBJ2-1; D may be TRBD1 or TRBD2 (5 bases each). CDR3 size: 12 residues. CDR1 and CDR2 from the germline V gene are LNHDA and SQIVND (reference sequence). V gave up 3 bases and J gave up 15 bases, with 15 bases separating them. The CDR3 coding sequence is TGTGCCAGTAGTATCATGGGGGTTTCGCTGTTCTTC. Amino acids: CASSIMGVSLFF. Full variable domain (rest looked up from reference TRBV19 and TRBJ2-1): DGGITQSPKYLFRKEGQNVTLSCEQNLNHDAMYWYRQDPGQGLRLIYYSQIVNDFQKGDIAEGYSVSREKKESFPLTVTSAQKNPTAFYLCASSIMGVSLFFGPGTRLTVL.

CDR3 bases: TGTGCCAGCAGTTTACTTGGCGGAGATACCTACGAGCAGTACTTC. This translates into CASSLLGGDTYEQYF. The rearrangement joins TRBV27 to TRBJ2-7; D remains unclear. The V and J ends lost 2 bases and 2 bases respectively, with 13 bases between them. Germline loops: CDR1 MNHEY, CDR2 SMNVEV (reference sequence). The CDR3 sequence is 15 residues long.

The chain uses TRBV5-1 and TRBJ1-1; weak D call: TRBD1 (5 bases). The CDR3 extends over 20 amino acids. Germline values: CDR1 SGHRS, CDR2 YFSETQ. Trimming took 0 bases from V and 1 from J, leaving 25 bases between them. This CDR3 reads CASSLARTSGTGKSNTEAFF. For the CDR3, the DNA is TGCGCCAGCAGCTTGGCCCGGACCTCCGGGACGGGAAAATCGAACACTGAAGCTTTCTTT.

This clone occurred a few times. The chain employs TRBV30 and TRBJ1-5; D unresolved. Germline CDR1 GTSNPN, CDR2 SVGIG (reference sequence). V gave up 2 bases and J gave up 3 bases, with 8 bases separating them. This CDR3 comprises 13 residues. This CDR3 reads CAWSLTVNQPQHF. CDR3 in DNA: TGTGCCTGGAGTTTAACAGTCAATCAGCCCCAGCATTTT.

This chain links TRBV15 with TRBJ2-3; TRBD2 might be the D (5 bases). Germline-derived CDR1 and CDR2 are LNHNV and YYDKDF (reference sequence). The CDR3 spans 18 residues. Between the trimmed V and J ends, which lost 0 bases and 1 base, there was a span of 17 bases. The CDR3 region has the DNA TGTGCCACCAGCAGAGATCCCTTTGTAGGGCGGGGCACAGATACGCAGTATTTT. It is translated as CATSRDPFVGRGTDTQYF.

CDR3 sequence (DNA): TGTGCCAGTAACACCCCGGGACAGGATCGCAATCAGCCCCAGCATTTT. Translation gives CASNTPGQDRNQPQHF. V is TRBV19 and J is TRBJ1-5; 8 nucleotides align to TRBD1. The germline CDR1 and CDR2 sequences are LNHDA and SQIVND (reference sequence). The CDR3 contains 16 residues. After removal of 7 bases from V and 2 bases from J, the junction contained 10 bases not matched to a gene. The whole variable domain, remainder taken from reference TRBV19 and TRBJ1-5, is DGGITQSPKYLFRKEGQNVTLSCEQNLNHDAMYWYRQDPGQGLRLIYYSQIVNDFQKGDIAEGYSVSREKKESFPLTVTSAQKNPTAFYLCASNTPGQDRNQPQHFGDGTRLSIL.

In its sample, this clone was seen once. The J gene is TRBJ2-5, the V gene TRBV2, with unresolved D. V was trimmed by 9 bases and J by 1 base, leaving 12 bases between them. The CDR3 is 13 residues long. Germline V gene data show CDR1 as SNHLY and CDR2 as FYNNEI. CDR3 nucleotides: TGTGCCAGTAGACGGCGGCCCCAAGAGACCCAGTACTTC. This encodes CASRRRPQETQYF.

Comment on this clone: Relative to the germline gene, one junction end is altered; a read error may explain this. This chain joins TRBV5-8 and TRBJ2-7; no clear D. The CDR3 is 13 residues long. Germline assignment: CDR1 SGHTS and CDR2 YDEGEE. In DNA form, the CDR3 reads TGTGCCAGCACCTTGGAGAGCTCCTACGAGCAGTACTTC. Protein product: CASTLESSYEQYF.

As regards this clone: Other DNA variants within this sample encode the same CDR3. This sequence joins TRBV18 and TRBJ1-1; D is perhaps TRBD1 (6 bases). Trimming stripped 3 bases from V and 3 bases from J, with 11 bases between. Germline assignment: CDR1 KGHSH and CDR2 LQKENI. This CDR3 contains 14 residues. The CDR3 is CASSPTTGDTEAFF. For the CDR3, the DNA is TGTGCCAGCTCACCCACGACAGGTGACACTGAAGCTTTCTTT.

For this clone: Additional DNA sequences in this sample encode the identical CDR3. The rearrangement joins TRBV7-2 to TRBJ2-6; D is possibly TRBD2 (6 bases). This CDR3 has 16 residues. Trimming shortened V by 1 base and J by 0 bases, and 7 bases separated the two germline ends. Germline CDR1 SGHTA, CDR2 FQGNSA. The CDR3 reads CASSLGGVSGANVLTF. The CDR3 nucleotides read TGTGCCAGCAGCTTAGGCGGGGTCTCTGGGGCCAACGTCCTGACTTTC.

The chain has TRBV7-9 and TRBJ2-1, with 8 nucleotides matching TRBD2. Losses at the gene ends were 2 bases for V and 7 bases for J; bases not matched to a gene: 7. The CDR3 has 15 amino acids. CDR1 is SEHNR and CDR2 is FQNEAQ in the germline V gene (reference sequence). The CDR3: CASSLSGSTGNEQFF. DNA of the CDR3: TGTGCCAGCAGCTTAAGCGGGAGTACAGGAAATGAGCAGTTCTTC.

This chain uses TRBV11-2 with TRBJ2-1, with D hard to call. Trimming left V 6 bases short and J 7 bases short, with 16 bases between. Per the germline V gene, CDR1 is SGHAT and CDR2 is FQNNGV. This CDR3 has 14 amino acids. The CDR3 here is CASSLWTRGNEQFF. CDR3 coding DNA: TGTGCCAGCAGTCTTTGGACCCGTGGGAATGAGCAGTTCTTC.

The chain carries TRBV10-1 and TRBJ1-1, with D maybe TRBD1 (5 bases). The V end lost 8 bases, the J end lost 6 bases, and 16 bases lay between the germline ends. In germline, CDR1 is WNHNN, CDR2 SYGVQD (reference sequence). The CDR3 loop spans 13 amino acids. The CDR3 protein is CASVGDGGSEAFF. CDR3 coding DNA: TGCGCCAGCGTAGGAGACGGGGGGTCTGAAGCTTTCTTT.

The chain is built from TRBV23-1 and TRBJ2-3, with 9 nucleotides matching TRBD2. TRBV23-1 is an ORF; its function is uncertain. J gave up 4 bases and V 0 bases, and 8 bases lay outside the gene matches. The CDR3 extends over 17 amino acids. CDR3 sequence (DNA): TGCGCCAGCAGTCAATCGCTGGCTAGCGGGAATGCAGATACGCAGTATTTT. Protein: CASSQSLASGNADTQYF.

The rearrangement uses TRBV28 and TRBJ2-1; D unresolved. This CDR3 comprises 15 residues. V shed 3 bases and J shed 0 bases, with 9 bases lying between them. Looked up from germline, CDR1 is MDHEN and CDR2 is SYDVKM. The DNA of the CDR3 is TGTGCCAGCAGTTTGCAGATCAACTCCTACAATGAGCAGTTCTTC. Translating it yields CASSLQINSYNEQFF.

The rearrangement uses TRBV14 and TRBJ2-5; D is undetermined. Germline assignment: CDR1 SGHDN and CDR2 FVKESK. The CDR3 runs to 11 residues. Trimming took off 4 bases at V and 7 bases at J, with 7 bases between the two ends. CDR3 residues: CASSPAGTQYF. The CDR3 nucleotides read TGTGCCAGCAGCCCTGCCGGGACCCAGTACTTC. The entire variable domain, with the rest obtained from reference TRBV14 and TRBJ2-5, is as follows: EAGVTQFPSHSVIEKGQTVTLRCDPISGHDNLYWYRRVMGKEIKFLLHFVKESKQDESGMPNNRFLAERTGGTYSTLKVQPAELEDSGVYFCASSPAGTQYFGPGTRLLVL.

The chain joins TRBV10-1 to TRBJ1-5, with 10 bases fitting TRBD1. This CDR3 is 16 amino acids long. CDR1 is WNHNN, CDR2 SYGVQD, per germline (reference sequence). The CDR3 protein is CAAGGTGDPSNQPQHF. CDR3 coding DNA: TGCGCAGCCGGAGGGACAGGGGACCCTAGCAATCAGCCCCAGCATTTT.

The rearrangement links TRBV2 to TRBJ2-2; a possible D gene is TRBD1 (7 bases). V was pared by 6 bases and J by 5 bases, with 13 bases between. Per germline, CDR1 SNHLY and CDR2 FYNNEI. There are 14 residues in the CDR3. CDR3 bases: TGTGCCAGCAGGAGCTCAGGGGGGACCGGGGAGCTGTTTTTT. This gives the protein CASRSSGGTGELFF.

The CDR3, as DNA: TGTGCGAGCGGCCGGGGCTTAATCGGGGGCACTGAAGCTTTCTTT. It translates to CASGRGLIGGTEAFF. The V and J genes are TRBV2 and TRBJ1-1; D is perhaps TRBD1 (5 bases). CDR1 is SNHLY, CDR2 FYNNEI, per germline. This CDR3 contains 15 residues.

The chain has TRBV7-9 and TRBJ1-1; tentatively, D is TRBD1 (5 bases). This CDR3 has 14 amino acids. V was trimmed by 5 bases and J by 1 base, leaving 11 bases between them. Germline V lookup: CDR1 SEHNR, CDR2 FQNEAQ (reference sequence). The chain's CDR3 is CASSALGGNTEAFF. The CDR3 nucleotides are TGTGCCAGCAGCGCCCTTGGGGGGAACACTGAAGCTTTCTTT.

The CDR3 DNA is TGTGCCAGCAGCTTAGTTCTGGGTGGGATACAAGAGACCCAGTACTTC. It is translated as CASSLVLGGIQETQYF. The chain is built from TRBV11-2 and TRBJ2-5, with unresolved D. V was clipped by 1 base and J by 2 bases, with 14 bases between them. CDR1 is SGHAT and CDR2 is FQNNGV in the germline V gene. This CDR3 comprises 16 residues.

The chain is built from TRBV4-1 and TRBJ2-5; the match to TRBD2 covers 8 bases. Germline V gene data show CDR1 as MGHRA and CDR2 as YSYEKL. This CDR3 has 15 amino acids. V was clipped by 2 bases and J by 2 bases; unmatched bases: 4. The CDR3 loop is CASSQRGGGQETQYF. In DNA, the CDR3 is TGCGCCAGCAGCCAACGGGGGGGAGGGCAAGAGACCCAGTACTTC.

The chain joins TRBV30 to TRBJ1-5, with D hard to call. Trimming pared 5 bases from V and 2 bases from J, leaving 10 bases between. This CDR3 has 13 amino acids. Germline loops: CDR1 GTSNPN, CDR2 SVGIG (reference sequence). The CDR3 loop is CAWGRQGNQPQHF. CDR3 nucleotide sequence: TGTGCCTGGGGGCGTCAGGGCAATCAGCCCCAGCATTTT.

The CDR3 region is CASSLPGTATNEKLFF. The CDR3 DNA sequence: TGTGCCAGCAGTTTACCGGGGACGGCAACTAATGAAAAACTGTTTTTT. This chain connects TRBV28 to TRBJ1-4; a possible D gene is TRBD1 (5 bases). The CDR3 covers 16 residues. Germline values: CDR1 MDHEN, CDR2 SYDVKM. V was shortened by 2 bases and J by 0 bases, with 10 bases between the two germline ends.

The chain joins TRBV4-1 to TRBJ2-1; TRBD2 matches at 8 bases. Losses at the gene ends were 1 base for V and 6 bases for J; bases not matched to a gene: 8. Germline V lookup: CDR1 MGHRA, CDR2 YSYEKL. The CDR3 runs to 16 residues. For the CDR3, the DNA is TGCGCCAGCAGCCAAGGGAGGCAGCGGGAGCGCAATGAGCAGTTCTTC. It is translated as CASSQGRQRERNEQFF.

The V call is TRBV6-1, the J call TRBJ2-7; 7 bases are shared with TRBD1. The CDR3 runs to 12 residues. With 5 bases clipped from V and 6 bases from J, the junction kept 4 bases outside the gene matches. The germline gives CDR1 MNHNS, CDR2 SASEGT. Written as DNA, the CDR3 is TGTGCCAGCAGTATGACAGGGTCCGAGCAGTACTTC. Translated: CASSMTGSEQYF.

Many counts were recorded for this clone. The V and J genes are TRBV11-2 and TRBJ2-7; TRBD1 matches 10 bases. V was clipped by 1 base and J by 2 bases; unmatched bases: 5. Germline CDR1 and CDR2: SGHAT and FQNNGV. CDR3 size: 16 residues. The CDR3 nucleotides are TGTGCCAGCAGCTTAGGAAGGGACAGGGGAGCCTACGAGCAGTACTTC. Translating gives CASSLGRDRGAYEQYF.

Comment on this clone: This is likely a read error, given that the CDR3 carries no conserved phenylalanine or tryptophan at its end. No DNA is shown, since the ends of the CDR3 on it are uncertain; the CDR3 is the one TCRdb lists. The CDR3 spells CASSDSRFG. The V gene is TRBV6-4, the J gene TRBJ1-2. In germline, CDR1 is MRHNA, CDR2 SNTAGT. Counting both end residues, the CDR3 totals 9 amino acids.

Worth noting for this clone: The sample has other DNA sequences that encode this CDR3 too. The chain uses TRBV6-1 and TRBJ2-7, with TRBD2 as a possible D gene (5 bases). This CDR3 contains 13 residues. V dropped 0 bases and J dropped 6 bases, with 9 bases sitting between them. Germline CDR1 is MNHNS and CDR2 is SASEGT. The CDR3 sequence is CASSEALGGEQYF. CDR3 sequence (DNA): TGTGCCAGCAGTGAAGCGCTAGGAGGCGAGCAGTACTTC.

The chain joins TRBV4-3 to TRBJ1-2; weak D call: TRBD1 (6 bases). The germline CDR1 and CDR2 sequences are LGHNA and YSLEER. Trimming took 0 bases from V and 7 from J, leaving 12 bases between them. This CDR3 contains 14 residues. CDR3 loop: CASSQDVAGAGYTF. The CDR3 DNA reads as TGCGCCAGCAGCCAAGATGTGGCAGGGGCTGGCTACACCTTC.